Presented here are 23 T cell receptor beta chains from one specimen sequenced in a study of regulatory T cells in long-lasting Graves disease. The authors built TCR beta libraries using iRepertoire HTBI primers and Arm-PCR of CDR3 regions. TCRdb fed the multiplex PCR reads into MiXCR, producing one record per CDR3 protein. The data contain about 620,000 distinct CDR3 sequences, roughly 16% of them singletons. Time point in this sample: newly diagnosed GD, antithyroid drugs for less than 3 months. From PBMCs, RNA was extracted and then used to make the TCR library. The same specimen was also included in a second study, on T cells in Graves' hyperthyroidism and ophthalmopathy.

Source: peripheral blood mononuclear cells (PBMCs), taken at new diagnosis, from a patient treated with antithyroid drugs. Receptors originate from a woman in her 30s with Graves disease.

This clonotype was seen at least ten times. The V and J genes are TRBV28 and TRBJ2-1; D is uncertain. The CDR3 sequence is 14 residues long. The germline CDR1 and CDR2 sequences are MDHEN and SYDVKM. The V and J ends lost 3 bases and 9 bases respectively, with 15 bases between them. CDR3 bases: TGTGCCAGCAGTTTCGCTGACGTCGCAGGTGAGCAGTTCTTC. It yields the protein CASSFADVAGEQFF.

This chain joins TRBV3-1 and TRBJ2-7; D is possibly TRBD2 (5 bases). Deletions cut 5 bases from V and 4 bases from J, with 15 bases between. Germline values: CDR1 LGHDT, CDR2 YNNKEL (reference sequence). CDR3 size: 14 residues. CDR3 residues: CASSSLGNWYEQYF. For the CDR3, the DNA is TGTGCCAGCAGCTCCCTCGGGAATTGGTACGAGCAGTACTTC.

This clonotype was seen a few times. The V call is TRBV20-1, the J call TRBJ2-4; 7 nucleotides line up with TRBD2. With V trimmed by 2 bases and J by 1 base, 11 bases remained unmatched. The CDR3 has 17 residues. Germline V gives CDR1 DFQATT, CDR2 SNEGSKA (reference sequence). CDR3 loop: CSARIGGPSGAKNIQYF. In DNA form, the CDR3 reads TGCAGTGCTAGAATCGGCGGGCCTAGCGGCGCCAAAAACATTCAGTACTTC.

This clonotype was seen a handful of times. This chain joins TRBV5-1 and TRBJ2-1, with 7 positions matching TRBD1. The CDR3 length is 17 residues. Per germline, CDR1 SGHRS and CDR2 YFSETQ. Trimming took 3 bases from V and 8 from J; bases not matched to a gene: 17. In DNA form, the CDR3 reads TGCGCCAGCAGCTCTCTCGTGGGTACAGGGGTGGGCGATGAGCAGTTCTTC. As protein: CASSSLVGTGVGDEQFF.

This clonotype was detected a few times. The V gene is TRBV19, the J gene TRBJ1-2; D possibly corresponds to TRBD1 (6 bases). The CDR3 has 13 residues. Per the germline V gene, CDR1 is LNHDA and CDR2 is SQIVND (reference sequence). V was trimmed by 5 bases and J by 7 bases, leaving 14 bases between them. The CDR3 region is CASSPDRKAGYTF. In DNA form, the CDR3 reads TGTGCCAGTAGTCCCGACAGGAAGGCTGGCTACACCTTC.

The sample holds a few counts of this clonotype. The V gene is TRBV4-1, the J gene TRBJ1-6; D gene ambiguous. CDR3 length: 15 residues. V gave up 1 base and J gave up 7 bases, with 11 bases separating them. CDR1 and CDR2 from the germline V gene are MGHRA and YSYEKL. The CDR3 is CASSQARQENSPLHF. The CDR3, as DNA: TGCGCCAGCAGCCAAGCTCGGCAGGAGAATTCACCCCTCCACTTT.

V usage is TRBV18 and J usage is TRBJ2-7; the D call may be TRBD1 or TRBD2 (5 bases each). The CDR3 extends over 14 amino acids. V was clipped by 2 bases and J by 9 bases, with 17 bases between them. In germline, CDR1 is KGHSH, CDR2 LQKENI. The CDR3 DNA reads as TGTGCCAGCTCACCATTGGGACGGGCCCAGGGGCAGTACTTC. Its protein is CASSPLGRAQGQYF.

This clonotype was recorded at least ten times. The genes are TRBV12-3 or TRBV12-4 and TRBJ2-1, with D hard to call. This CDR3 spans 16 amino acids. The V end lost 6 bases, the J end lost 13 bases, and 28 bases lay between the germline ends. The DNA of the CDR3 is TGTGCCAGCAGCCACGCAAACCCCCCGACCAGACTGGAACAGTTCTTC. Its translation is CASSHANPPTRLEQFF.

The chain uses TRBV15 and TRBJ2-1, with 10 bases fitting TRBD2. The V gene's germline CDR1 is LNHNV and CDR2 YYDKDF (reference sequence). With 0 bases clipped from V and 11 bases from J, the junction kept 7 bases outside the gene matches. The CDR3 sequence is 15 residues long. DNA for the CDR3: TGTGCCACCAGCAGAGATAAACTAGCGGGAAGGCAGCAGTTCTTC. It codes for CATSRDKLAGRQQFF.

This clonotype was seen a few times. This chain connects TRBV7-9 to TRBJ1-2; unclear D gene. CDR1 and CDR2 from the germline V gene are SEHNR and FQNEAQ (reference sequence). Trimming stripped 1 base from V and 8 bases from J, with 8 bases between. This CDR3 comprises 12 residues. The CDR3 is CASSLVGVGYTF. For the CDR3, the DNA is TGTGCCAGCAGCTTAGTTGGGGTAGGCTACACCTTC.

The chain joins TRBV5-1 to TRBJ2-3; D remains unclear. Germline assignment: CDR1 SGHRS and CDR2 YFSETQ. This CDR3 contains 15 residues. V lost 1 base to trimming and J lost 3 bases, with 12 bases between them. CDR3 sequence reads: CASSLIGRSTDTQYF. Written as DNA, the CDR3 is TGCGCCAGCAGCTTGATAGGCAGGAGTACAGATACGCAGTATTTT.

This clonotype was recorded many times. The CDR3 DNA reads as TGCAGTGCTGACCTACTAGCTCATGAGCAGTTCTTC. This translates into CSADLLAHEQFF. V usage is TRBV20-1 and J usage is TRBJ2-1; tentative D call: TRBD2 (6 bases). This CDR3 is 12 amino acids long. From germline, CDR1 is DFQATT and CDR2 SNEGSKA (reference sequence). Between the trimmed V and J ends, which lost 5 bases and 8 bases, there was a span of 13 bases.

The rearrangement uses TRBV7-3 and TRBJ1-2, with TRBD1 matching over 7 bases. The J segment lost 6 bases and the V segment lost 2 bases, leaving 6 bases of the junction unmatched. The CDR3 sequence is 14 residues long. Germline values: CDR1 SGHTA, CDR2 FQGTGA. The CDR3 region has the DNA TGTGCCAGCAGCTTATTACAGGGGCTGGATGGCTACACCTTC. Protein sequence: CASSLLQGLDGYTF.

This clonotype was picked up many times. The rearrangement joins TRBV28 to TRBJ1-2; D remains unclear. This CDR3 comprises 14 residues. Per the germline V gene, CDR1 is MDHEN and CDR2 is SYDVKM. V dropped 5 bases and J dropped 8 bases, with 18 bases sitting between them. The CDR3 DNA sequence: TGTGCCAGCAGTCCAACGTTGATCCACGAGGGCTACACCTTC. This translates into CASSPTLIHEGYTF.

This clonotype was found many times. The chain recombines TRBV30 with TRBJ2-5; 10 positions match TRBD1. Trimming cost V 5 bases and J 1 base; bases outside gene matches: 1. In germline, CDR1 is GTSNPN, CDR2 SVGIG (reference sequence). CDR3 length: 13 amino acids. CDR3 in amino acids: CAWDRGRQETQYF. CDR3 DNA sequence: TGTGCCTGGGACAGGGGGCGCCAAGAGACCCAGTACTTC.

The rearrangement links TRBV19 to TRBJ2-1, with 9 nucleotides matching TRBD2. Germline CDR1 and CDR2: LNHDA and SQIVND (reference sequence). The CDR3 covers 15 residues. The trim removed 6 bases at V and 7 bases at J, leaving 10 bases unmatched. The CDR3 loop reads CASSQLAGAWNEQFF. The CDR3 bases are TGTGCCAGTAGCCAACTAGCGGGTGCTTGGAATGAGCAGTTCTTC.

This clonotype occurred many times. V is TRBV10-3 and J is TRBJ2-3; perhaps TRBD2 as D (6 bases). There are 15 residues in the CDR3. V lost 4 bases and J lost 3, with 14 bases in between. Per germline, CDR1 ENHRY and CDR2 SYGVKD. CDR3 bases: TGTGCCATCAGTGGTGGGGGAGGCTTAACAGATACGCAGTATTTT. As protein: CAISGGGGLTDTQYF.

The sample holds a few counts of this clonotype. V gene TRBV30 combines with J gene TRBJ2-2; TRBD2 matches 8 bases. With 3 bases clipped from V and 9 bases from J, the junction kept 12 bases outside the gene matches. The CDR3 sequence is 15 residues long. Germline CDR1 is GTSNPN and CDR2 is SVGIG (reference sequence). The CDR3 DNA is TGTGCCTGGAGGGGCAAGCGGGAGAAGAGAAGGGAGCTGTTTTTT. Translated: CAWRGKREKRRELFF.

This clonotype was seen many times. The rearrangement links TRBV6-5 to TRBJ1-2, with TRBD1 matching 8 bases. The CDR3 is 15 amino acids. Germline V gene data show CDR1 as MNHEY and CDR2 as SVGAGI. J gave up 6 bases and V 2 bases, and 8 bases lay outside the gene matches. This chain's CDR3 is CASSYGPDRANGYTF. In nucleotides, the CDR3 is TGTGCCAGCAGTTACGGTCCGGACAGGGCGAATGGCTACACCTTC.

The chain uses TRBV14 and TRBJ2-5, with D hard to call. V lost 0 bases, J lost 1 base, and 18 bases lay in between. CDR1 SGHDN and CDR2 FVKESK come from the germline V gene. The CDR3 consists of 18 residues. Here the CDR3 reads CASSQDIGGRIIQETQYF. DNA for the CDR3: TGTGCCAGCAGCCAAGACATAGGTGGCAGAATCATCCAAGAGACCCAGTACTTC.

This clonotype came up many times. The chain uses TRBV12-3 or TRBV12-4 and TRBJ1-1; D uncertain. The CDR3 has 12 residues. The V end was cut by 6 bases, the J end by 2 bases, with 7 bases between. CDR3 loop: CASSRHNTEAFF. CDR3 in DNA: TGTGCCAGCAGCAGACACAACACTGAAGCTTTCTTT.

In this sample, this clonotype turned up many times. The chain couples TRBV29-1 to TRBJ2-6; D is uncertain. CDR1 is SQVTM and CDR2 is ANQGSEA in the germline V gene. This CDR3 spans 13 amino acids. Trimming pared 5 bases from V and 0 bases from J, leaving 5 bases between. The chain's CDR3 is CSVIDSGANVLTF. CDR3 nucleotide sequence: TGCAGCGTTATTGACTCTGGGGCCAACGTCCTGACTTTC.

This clonotype has a handful of counts. This rearrangement joins TRBV6-1 to TRBJ1-5; TRBD1 aligns across 7 bases. The CDR3 covers 15 residues. The J segment lost 6 bases and the V segment lost 8 bases, leaving 13 bases of the junction unmatched. Germline V gives CDR1 MNHNS, CDR2 SASEGT. For the CDR3, the DNA is TGTGCCAGCTCCCGGGACAGTGGTCCCACTCAGCCCCAGCATTTT. This gives the protein CASSRDSGPTQPQHF.